One sample yielded the 20 T cell receptor beta chains listed below, sequenced in a study of cytomegalovirus exposure and HLA in healthy donors. TCRdb's table, derived via immunoSEQ multiplex PCR, lists solely in-frame clones and lacks some. This table has over 150,000 clones, 80% to 90% appearing once. Input material: PBMCs. The receptors derive from a man aged 18 to 29 in good health and CMV-seropositive.

The V and J genes are TRBV11-2 and TRBJ2-2; weak D call: TRBD1 (6 bases). This CDR3 region has 14 residues. The germline V and J ends were trimmed by 3 bases and 1 base, with 6 bases remaining between them. Germline V CDR1 and CDR2: SGHAT, FQNNGV. Here the CDR3 reads CASSLGQNTGELFF. The CDR3 region has the DNA TGTGCCAGCAGCTTGGGACAGAACACCGGGGAGCTGTTTTTT.

The chain uses TRBV6-1 and TRBJ1-5; 7 bases agree with TRBD1. This CDR3 comprises 15 residues. CDR1 and CDR2 from the germline V gene are MNHNS and SASEGT. The trim removed 7 bases at V and 1 base at J, leaving 7 bases unmatched. The CDR3, as DNA: TGTGCCAGCAACCCGACAGGGACCAGCAATCAGCCCCAGCATTTT. Amino acids: CASNPTGTSNQPQHF.

The chain employs TRBV11-2 and TRBJ2-7, with D possibly matching TRBD2 (6 bases). This CDR3 is built from 15 residues. Trimming took 5 bases from V and 3 from J, leaving 17 bases between them. Germline CDR1 is SGHAT and CDR2 is FQNNGV. The CDR3 is CASSPRRRGFYEQYF. The CDR3 DNA reads as TGTGCCAGCAGCCCACGAAGGAGGGGATTCTACGAGCAGTACTTC. The full variable domain, in which reference TRBV11-2 and TRBJ2-7 provide the parts outside the CDR3, is EAGVAQSPRYKIIEKRQSVAFWCNPISGHATLYWYQQILGQGPKLLIQFQNNGVVDDSQLPKDRFSAERLKGVDSTLKIQPAKLEDSAVYLCASSPRRRGFYEQYFGPGTRLTVT.

V is TRBV7-3 and J is TRBJ2-3, with D possibly being TRBD2 (5 bases). Germline V gene lookup returns CDR1 SGHTA and CDR2 FQGTGA. The CDR3 contains 14 residues. The ends were cut back, 3 bases at V and 2 bases at J, with 9 bases in the middle. CDR3 in DNA: TGTGCCAGCAGCTTCCAAGACTACACAGATACGCAGTATTTT. Protein product: CASSFQDYTDTQYF.

Only one count was recorded for this clone. V and J are TRBV4-2 and TRBJ1-2; maybe TRBD1 (6 bases). CDR3 length: 14 residues. Germline CDR1 reads LGHNA; CDR2 reads YNFKEQ. Between the trimmed V and J ends, which lost 0 bases and 4 bases, there was a span of 9 bases. CDR3 residues: CASSQERGTYGYTF. The CDR3 nucleotides are TGTGCCAGCAGCCAAGAGAGGGGGACCTATGGCTACACCTTC.

This chain joins TRBV2 and TRBJ2-1; no firm D call. Germline values: CDR1 SNHLY, CDR2 FYNNEI. The CDR3 has 14 amino acids. V lost 7 bases and J 5 bases, leaving 15 bases between the germline ends. The CDR3 nucleotides read TGTGCCAGCATGCAGGAACTCGCCCACAATGAGCAGTTCTTC. It encodes CASMQELAHNEQFF.

The chain joins TRBV18 to TRBJ1-5; D perhaps matches TRBD1 (5 bases). The CDR3 is 17 amino acids. V lost 2 bases to trimming and J lost 9 bases, with 23 bases between them. The germline gives CDR1 KGHSH, CDR2 LQKENI. In nucleotides, the CDR3 is TGTGCCAGCTCACCAAAGGGTGGAATCGGGGGGTTGTTGCCCCAGCATTTT. Translating it yields CASSPKGGIGGLLPQHF.

The chain recombines TRBV5-4 with TRBJ1-6; D gene unclear. This CDR3 region has 17 residues. Between the trimmed V and J ends, which lost 4 bases and 4 bases, there was a span of 18 bases. Germline V gene sequence: CDR1 SGHNT, CDR2 YYREEE (reference sequence). CDR3 bases: TGTGCCAGCAGCGCCACCCCCTCCGGGATATATAATTCACCCCTCCACTTT. This encodes CASSATPSGIYNSPLHF. The variable domain in full, with the rest retrieved from reference TRBV5-4 and TRBJ1-6, is ETGVTQSPTHLIKTRGQQVTLRCSSQSGHNTVSWYQQALGQGPQFIFQYYREEENGRGNFPPRFSGLQFPNYSSELNVNALELDDSALYLCASSATPSGIYNSPLHFGNGTRLTVT.

Note on this clone: One end of the junction is discordant with germline, which a read error may explain. The CDR3 region is CASSGTGTGNPEAFF. The CDR3 DNA reads as TGTGCCAGCAGCGGAACCGGGACAGGGAACCCTGAAGCTTTCTTT. The chain links TRBV13 to TRBJ1-1, with 9 nucleotides matching TRBD1. Germline V gene sequence: CDR1 PRHDT, CDR2 FYEKMQ (reference sequence). The length of the CDR3 is 15 residues.

This chain links TRBV16 with TRBJ2-3; TRBD1 matches at 10 bases. This CDR3 has 16 amino acids. Germline V gives CDR1 KGHSY, CDR2 FQNENV. V trimming: 4 bases; J trimming: 0 bases; junction bases outside the gene matches: 4. Here the CDR3 reads CASSPGTGASTDTQYF. CDR3 in DNA: TGTGCCAGCAGCCCGGGGACAGGGGCTAGCACAGATACGCAGTATTTT.

The V gene is TRBV7-2, the J gene TRBJ2-5; D possibly corresponds to TRBD2 (6 bases). V dropped 1 base and J dropped 5 bases, with 11 bases sitting between them. This CDR3 contains 14 residues. Germline lookup yields CDR1 SGHTA and CDR2 FQGNSA. The CDR3 DNA is TGTGCCAGCAGCTTAGGGGGACGGGGGGAGACCCAGTACTTC. This encodes CASSLGGRGETQYF.

The chain employs TRBV9 and TRBJ2-3; 13 bases are shared with TRBD2. CDR1 SGDLS and CDR2 YYNGEE come from the germline V gene. V trimming: 4 bases; J trimming: 3 bases; junction bases outside the gene matches: 8. The CDR3 length is 17 residues. The CDR3 spells CASSPHPTSGRTDTQYF. The DNA for the CDR3 is TGTGCCAGCAGCCCCCACCCGACTAGCGGGAGGACAGATACGCAGTATTTT.

The genes are TRBV30 and TRBJ2-7, with a weak D call TRBD1 (6 bases). CDR1 and CDR2 from the germline V gene are GTSNPN and SVGIG (reference sequence). The CDR3 contains 12 residues. Trimming cost V 7 bases and J 5 bases, with 15 bases left between them. CDR3 protein: CAFHAGVDEQYF. In DNA, the CDR3 is TGTGCCTTCCACGCAGGGGTGGACGAGCAGTACTTC.

The chain joins TRBV14 to TRBJ2-2; TRBD1 matches 7 bases. Germline lookup yields CDR1 SGHDN and CDR2 FVKESK. This CDR3 has 14 residues. J was trimmed by 8 bases and V by 4 bases; bases with no gene match: 7. Here the CDR3 reads CASSPRTGGGELFF. The CDR3 nucleotides are TGTGCCAGCAGCCCTCGGACAGGCGGGGGGGAGCTGTTTTTT.

V usage is TRBV9 and J usage is TRBJ1-1; 12 nucleotides match TRBD1. The CDR3 spans 15 residues. Trimming cost V 4 bases and J 5 bases; bases outside gene matches: 6. Looked up from germline, CDR1 is SGDLS and CDR2 is YYNGEE. Here the CDR3 reads CASSPGTGGRTEAFF. For the CDR3, the DNA is TGTGCCAGCAGCCCGGGGACAGGGGGCAGGACTGAAGCTTTCTTT.

In this sample, this clone turned up a few times. A read error may account for a junction end that differs from germline. This sequence joins TRBV11-2 and TRBJ2-7; TRBD2 matches 16 bases. The CDR3 contains 18 residues. CDR1 SGHAT and CDR2 FQNNGV come from the germline V gene. The DNA for the CDR3 is TGTGCCAGCAATACTTTCGGGACTAGCGGGAGGGCCTCCCACGAGCAGTACTTC. It codes for CASNTFGTSGRASHEQYF.

The chain recombines TRBV9 with TRBJ2-5; a possible D gene is TRBD1 (6 bases). Trimming stripped 0 bases from V and 5 bases from J, with 11 bases between. The CDR3 consists of 14 residues. Germline CDR1 and CDR2: SGDLS and YYNGEE. The CDR3, as DNA: TGTGCCAGCAGCGTAGTAGCAGGGGAGGAGACCCAGTACTTC. As protein: CASSVVAGEETQYF.

The chain uses TRBV9 and TRBJ2-5; 7 nucleotides line up with TRBD2. The CDR3 has 17 residues. CDR1 is SGDLS and CDR2 is YYNGEE in the germline V gene. The V and J ends lost 4 bases and 1 base, in that order; junction bases with no gene match: 13. CDR3 nucleotides: TGTGCCAGCAGCACGTACGGAGCTAGCGGAACCCAAGAGACCCAGTACTTC. Translated, it gives CASSTYGASGTQETQYF.

The chain employs TRBV25-1 and TRBJ2-3; the D gene is possibly TRBD1 (6 bases). This CDR3 is built from 16 residues. CDR1 and CDR2 (germline): MGHDK, SYGVNS. V lost 3 bases, J lost 1 base, and 14 bases lay in between. In DNA form, the CDR3 reads TGTGCCAGCAGTGATCGGGACATTCATGGCACAGATACGCAGTATTTT. Residues: CASSDRDIHGTDTQYF.

The chain couples TRBV2 to TRBJ2-7, with 9 bases fitting TRBD1. Germline CDR1 is SNHLY and CDR2 is FYNNEI. The CDR3 runs to 13 residues. With 7 bases clipped from V and 5 bases from J, the junction kept 6 bases outside the gene matches. CDR3 in amino acids: CASIWDRDNEQYF. The CDR3 DNA reads TGTGCCAGCATATGGGACAGGGACAACGAGCAGTACTTC.